One sample yielded the 25 T cell receptor beta chains listed below, sequenced in a study of T cell changes during pregnancy in multiple sclerosis. Clones were read by immunoSEQ multiplex PCR, and TCRdb kept only the in-frame ones, dropping some. The sample has under 75,000 clones; 90% to 95% are singletons. This sample comprised peripheral blood, obtained in the third trimester of pregnancy. All receptors come from a female donor in good health, enrolled as a control in a pregnancy study.

This rearrangement joins TRBV4-3 to TRBJ2-7; D perhaps matches TRBD1 (6 bases). This CDR3 spans 15 amino acids. Germline V lookup: CDR1 LGHNA, CDR2 YSLEER. With 0 bases removed from V and 0 bases from J, the gap between germline ends came to 9 bases. CDR3: CASSQDRQASYEQYF. CDR3 bases: TGCGCCAGCAGCCAAGACCGACAGGCCTCCTACGAGCAGTACTTC.

The chain couples TRBV11-2 to TRBJ2-2; D may be TRBD1 (5 bases). This CDR3 spans 14 amino acids. V lost 4 bases and J 2 bases, leaving 8 bases between the germline ends. CDR1 is SGHAT and CDR2 is FQNNGV in the germline V gene. CDR3 protein: CASSSQGNTGELFF. In DNA form, the CDR3 reads TGTGCCAGCAGCTCCCAGGGCAACACCGGGGAGCTGTTTTTT.

This chain links TRBV28 with TRBJ1-5, with 8 positions matching TRBD1. V shed 6 bases, J shed 2 bases, and the junction held 12 bases outside the gene matches. Germline CDR1 is MDHEN and CDR2 is SYDVKM. This CDR3 is built from 17 residues. Here the CDR3 DNA reads TGTGCCAGCAGATCCGACAGGGGAGGGTGGGGCAATCAGCCCCAGCATTTT. Its protein product is CASRSDRGGWGNQPQHF.

The genes are TRBV11-2 and TRBJ2-7, with TRBD1 matching 9 bases. Germline CDR1 is SGHAT and CDR2 is FQNNGV. The junction had 8 bases not matched to a gene; V was cut back by 2 bases and J by 6 bases. The CDR3 is 15 residues long. The CDR3 here is CASSLSPRGQGEQYF. In nucleotides, the CDR3 is TGTGCCAGCAGCTTAAGCCCCAGGGGACAGGGCGAGCAGTACTTC.

The chain recombines TRBV9 with TRBJ1-3, with D maybe TRBD1 (6 bases). Germline V gene data show CDR1 as SGDLS and CDR2 as YYNGEE. This CDR3 is built from 15 residues. V lost 2 bases and J lost 4, with 13 bases in between. CDR3 sequence reads: CASSVTGTMGNTIYF. CDR3 coding DNA: TGTGCCAGCAGCGTGACCGGGACAATGGGAAACACCATATATTTT.

The chain has TRBV15 and TRBJ2-5; perhaps TRBD1 as D (5 bases). CDR3 length equals 14 residues. Trimming shortened V by 8 bases and J by 5 bases, and 18 bases separated the two germline ends. CDR1 is LNHNV, CDR2 YYDKDF, per germline (reference sequence). The DNA for the CDR3 is TGTGCCACCTCCGCAGGGATTGTTGTGGAGACCCAGTACTTC. Protein product: CATSAGIVVETQYF.

V is TRBV18 and J is TRBJ2-5; possibly TRBD2 for D (5 bases). V dropped 6 bases and J dropped 5 bases, with 13 bases sitting between them. The CDR3 sequence is 13 residues long. Germline V gives CDR1 KGHSH, CDR2 LQKENI. CDR3 sequence reads: CASSNTRGETQYF. CDR3 coding DNA: TGTGCCAGCTCCAATACAAGAGGGGAGACCCAGTACTTC.

The chain links TRBV15 to TRBJ1-3; D is perhaps TRBD1 (5 bases). The length of the CDR3 is 13 residues. The V end was cut by 7 bases, the J end by 7 bases, with 14 bases between. Germline-derived CDR1 and CDR2 are LNHNV and YYDKDF (reference sequence). This CDR3 is CATTTAGGNTIYF. The CDR3 DNA follows: TGTGCCACCACGACAGCCGGGGGGAACACCATATATTTT.

The chain has TRBV7-8 and TRBJ1-4; tentatively, D is TRBD1 (5 bases). The CDR3 consists of 18 residues. The germline V gene encodes CDR1 SGHVS and CDR2 FQNEAQ. The V end was cut by 4 bases, the J end by 1 base, with 19 bases between. The chain's CDR3 is CASSSGQGKRRTNEKLFF. CDR3 nucleotide sequence: TGTGCCAGCAGCTCCGGGCAGGGCAAAAGGAGAACTAATGAAAAACTGTTTTTT.

This clone was found once. The chain has TRBV15 and TRBJ2-1; 9 bases fit TRBD1. V was clipped by 3 bases and J by 6 bases; unmatched bases: 0. Germline CDR1 is LNHNV and CDR2 is YYDKDF (reference sequence). CDR3 length: 13 amino acids. The CDR3 DNA is TGTGCCACCAGCAGGGACAGGGGCAATGAGCAGTTCTTC. Protein sequence: CATSRDRGNEQFF.

This clone appeared once. The gene calls are TRBV7-6 and TRBJ1-2; D unclear. Looked up from germline, CDR1 is SGHVS and CDR2 is FNYEAQ. With 5 bases removed from V and 2 bases from J, the gap between germline ends came to 15 bases. This CDR3 is built from 15 residues. CDR3 DNA sequence: TGTGCCAGCAGCCAGATCTCGGGAGGGAACTATGGCTACACCTTC. It encodes CASSQISGGNYGYTF.

The V call is TRBV2, the J call TRBJ1-2, with a weak D call TRBD1 (5 bases). Trimming removed 3 bases at V and 4 bases at J, with 9 bases between. The CDR3 is 13 amino acids. Germline V CDR1 and CDR2: SNHLY, FYNNEI. The CDR3 region is CASSDGGLYGYTF. The CDR3 bases are TGTGCCAGCAGTGATGGGGGACTCTATGGCTACACCTTC.

V usage is TRBV30 and J usage is TRBJ1-6; 7 bases line up with TRBD1. This CDR3 spans 15 amino acids. The trim removed 1 base at V and 9 bases at J, leaving 9 bases unmatched. Germline assignment: CDR1 GTSNPN and CDR2 SVGIG (reference sequence). The CDR3 is CAWSATGSKGSPLHF. CDR3 nucleotide sequence: TGTGCCTGGAGTGCGACAGGGAGTAAGGGTTCACCCCTCCACTTT.

The chain joins TRBV27 to TRBJ2-7, with a tentative D call TRBD1 (6 bases). Germline V gives CDR1 MNHEY, CDR2 SMNVEV (reference sequence). This CDR3 is 14 amino acids long. V lost 5 bases to trimming and J lost 7 bases, with 18 bases between them. CDR3 residues: CASSINRVVLEQYF. CDR3 DNA sequence: TGTGCCAGCAGTATAAACAGGGTGGTGTTGGAGCAGTACTTC.

This chain connects TRBV19 to TRBJ1-5; TRBD1 matches at 12 bases. Germline loops: CDR1 LNHDA, CDR2 SQIVND (reference sequence). V was pared by 8 bases and J by 3 bases, with 5 bases of the junction left unmatched. The length of the CDR3 is 15 residues. CDR3 sequence reads: CASGGTGGPNQPQHF. CDR3 coding DNA: TGTGCCAGTGGCGGGACAGGGGGCCCCAATCAGCCCCAGCATTTT.

The rearrangement uses TRBV11-2 and TRBJ2-4, with 8 positions matching TRBD1. This CDR3 has 16 amino acids. Germline V CDR1 and CDR2: SGHAT, FQNNGV. The trim removed 8 bases at V and 2 bases at J, leaving 11 bases unmatched. This CDR3 reads CASRRGQGLTKNIQYF. CDR3 DNA sequence: TGTGCCAGCCGAAGAGGACAGGGTCTCACCAAAAACATTCAGTACTTC.

The chain couples TRBV19 to TRBJ2-1; 7 bases line up with TRBD1. Germline V lookup: CDR1 LNHDA, CDR2 SQIVND (reference sequence). Trimming at V came to 4 bases and at J to 15 bases, leaving 9 bases not matched to a gene. The CDR3 has 12 amino acids. In DNA, the CDR3 is TGTGCCAGTAGTACCGGGACAGTTGGGCGGTTCTTC. Residues: CASSTGTVGRFF.

This chain uses TRBV29-1 with TRBJ2-3; 9 bases are a match to TRBD1. The CDR3 consists of 15 residues. Trimming removed 0 bases from V and 3 bases from J; junction bases left unmatched: 4. Germline CDR1 SQVTM, CDR2 ANQGSEA. The CDR3 spells CSVEDWDRVTDTQYF. The CDR3 DNA reads TGCAGCGTTGAAGATTGGGACAGGGTTACAGATACGCAGTATTTT.

CDR3 protein: CASSLSLSRREAFF. The CDR3 DNA is TGTGCCAGCAGCTTATCCCTATCGCGTCGTGAAGCTTTCTTT. The chain links TRBV7-9 to TRBJ1-1; D uncertain. This CDR3 is built from 14 residues. V was trimmed by 2 bases and J by 7 bases, leaving 14 bases between them. CDR1 is SEHNR, CDR2 FQNEAQ, per germline (reference sequence).

This chain joins TRBV19 and TRBJ2-1, with a weak D call TRBD1 (6 bases). Trimming stripped 4 bases from V and 4 bases from J, with 17 bases between. Germline V gene data show CDR1 as LNHDA and CDR2 as SQIVND (reference sequence). There are 16 residues in the CDR3. CDR3 in DNA: TGTGCCAGTAGTACCCAGGGGACGGGGATATACAATGAGCAGTTCTTC. Encoded protein: CASSTQGTGIYNEQFF.

The chain uses TRBV7-3 and TRBJ2-7; TRBD2 matches at 8 bases. The germline gives CDR1 SGHTA, CDR2 FQGTGA. Trimming cost V 5 bases and J 3 bases; bases outside gene matches: 9. The CDR3 totals 15 residues. The CDR3 is CASSPSGTRSYEQYF. The CDR3 DNA follows: TGTGCCAGCAGCCCCTCGGGGACTAGAAGCTACGAGCAGTACTTC.

This sequence joins TRBV6-5 and TRBJ2-7, with 9 bases identical to TRBD2. The CDR3 is 15 residues long. The junction had 7 bases not matched to a gene; V was cut back by 6 bases and J by 1 base. Germline values: CDR1 MNHEY, CDR2 SVGAGI. CDR3 protein: CASRGSGGSSYEQYF. The CDR3, as DNA: TGTGCCAGCAGGGGGAGCGGGGGGAGTTCCTACGAGCAGTACTTC.

J is TRBJ1-1 and V is TRBV5-1; tentative D call: TRBD1 (6 bases). V lost 4 bases to trimming and J lost 2 bases, with 12 bases between them. The length of the CDR3 is 14 residues. CDR1 and CDR2 from the germline V gene are SGHRS and YFSETQ. The CDR3 reads CASSPRTANTEAFF. For the CDR3, the DNA is TGCGCCAGCAGCCCAAGGACAGCCAACACTGAAGCTTTCTTT.

This rearrangement joins TRBV27 to TRBJ2-3, with D tentatively TRBD1 (5 bases). The CDR3 loop spans 15 amino acids. V shed 6 bases and J shed 0 bases, with 13 bases lying between them. In germline, CDR1 is MNHEY, CDR2 SMNVEV (reference sequence). The CDR3 DNA reads TGTGCCAGCAGGTTGGCAGGGCCTAGCACAGATACGCAGTATTTT. It yields the protein CASRLAGPSTDTQYF.

This clone showed up just once. The chain uses TRBV11-1 and TRBJ1-6; 8 bases match TRBD1. The germline V gene has CDR1 SGHAT and CDR2 FQDESV (reference sequence). The CDR3 sequence is 16 residues long. V dropped 3 bases and J dropped 9; count of bases not matched to a gene: 10. The CDR3 DNA sequence: TGTGCCAGCAGCTTCGGAGACAGGACAGGGATTTCACCCCTCCACTTT. It is translated as CASSFGDRTGISPLHF. Full variable domain (missing parts from reference TRBV11-1 and TRBJ1-6): EAEVAQSPRYKITEKSQAVAFWCDPISGHATLYWYRQILGQGPELLVQFQDESVVDDSQLPKDRFSAERLKGVDSTLKIQPAELGDSAMYLCASSFGDRTGISPLHFGNGTRLTVT.